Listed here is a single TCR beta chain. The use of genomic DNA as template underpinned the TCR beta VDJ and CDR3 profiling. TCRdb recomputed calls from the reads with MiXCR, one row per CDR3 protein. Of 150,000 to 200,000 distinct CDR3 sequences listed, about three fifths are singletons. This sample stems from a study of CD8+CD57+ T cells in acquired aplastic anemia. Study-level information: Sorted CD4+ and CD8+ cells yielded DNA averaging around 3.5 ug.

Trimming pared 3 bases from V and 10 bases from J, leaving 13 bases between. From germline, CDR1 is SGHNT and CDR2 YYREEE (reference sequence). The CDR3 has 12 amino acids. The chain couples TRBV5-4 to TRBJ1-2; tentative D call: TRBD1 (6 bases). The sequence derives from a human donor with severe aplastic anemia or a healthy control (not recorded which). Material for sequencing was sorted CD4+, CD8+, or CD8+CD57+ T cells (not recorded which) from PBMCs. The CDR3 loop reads CASSYRVSDYTF. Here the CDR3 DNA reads TGTGCCAGCAGCTACAGGGTTTCGGACTACACCTTC.